What follows are 5 T cell receptor beta chains derived from one specimen sequenced in a study of blood T cells in healthy people across ages. It was with a sample-barcoded 5' primer and a J-beta primer mix that a second PCR of about 6 to 12 cycles was run. TCRdb passed the 5' RACE reads through MiXCR, listing each CDR3 protein once. The repertoire holds fewer than 800,000 distinct CDR3 sequences, with roughly 30% as singletons. The sequencing sample was made of blood. The receptors come from a woman at least 80 years old in good health.

J is TRBJ2-5 and V is TRBV15; possibly TRBD2 for D (5 bases). Trimming took 8 bases from V and 11 from J, leaving 21 bases between them. The CDR3 loop spans 13 amino acids. Germline V gene lookup returns CDR1 LNHNV and CDR2 YYDKDF (reference sequence). Here the CDR3 reads CATRVGLANEQYF. The CDR3 bases are TGTGCCACCCGCGTGGGTCTAGCCAATGAGCAGTACTTC.

The sample holds many counts of this clonotype. This chain uses TRBV20-1 with TRBJ2-7; 11 bases are shared with TRBD2. Germline assignment: CDR1 DFQATT and CDR2 SNEGSKA (reference sequence). The CDR3 consists of 15 residues. J was trimmed by 3 bases and V by 3 bases; bases with no gene match: 7. The CDR3 sequence is CSASLPSGGRYEQYF. In DNA, the CDR3 is TGCAGTGCTAGCCTCCCTAGCGGGGGGCGCTACGAGCAGTACTTC.

The table lists this clonotype with a few counts. The rearrangement uses TRBV4-2 and TRBJ2-1; 11 bases match TRBD2. Germline V CDR1 and CDR2: LGHNA, YNFKEQ. The trim removed 2 bases at V and 8 bases at J, leaving 5 bases unmatched. The CDR3 runs to 15 residues. CDR3 sequence: CASSQTSGRGDEQFF. CDR3 coding DNA: TGTGCCAGCAGCCAAACTAGCGGGAGAGGGGATGAGCAGTTCTTC.

This clonotype was recorded at least ten times. V is TRBV7-2 and J is TRBJ2-5; D gene uncertain. Per the germline V gene, CDR1 is SGHTA and CDR2 is FQGNSA. Between the trimmed V and J ends, which lost 5 bases and 1 base, there was a span of 14 bases. The CDR3 contains 15 residues. For the CDR3, the DNA is TGTGCCAGCAGCACCCGACGCCTAGTCCAAGAGACCCAGTACTTC. It specifies CASSTRRLVQETQYF.

V usage is TRBV7-3 and J usage is TRBJ2-2; 7 bases agree with TRBD1. V shed 5 bases, J shed 6 bases, and the junction held 9 bases outside the gene matches. The CDR3 consists of 15 residues. Germline values: CDR1 SGHTA, CDR2 FQGTGA. The CDR3 DNA sequence: TGTGCCAGCAGCCTTACAGGGGTGGGGGCCGGGGAGCTGTTTTTT. Translating gives CASSLTGVGAGELFF.